This T cell receptor (beta chain) was captured in a study of blood T cell repertoires in COVID-19. The wider study: PBMCs, B-cell-depleted T cells, or T cells were the source of the cDNA or gDNA that made up the material.

The study drew participants aged 18 to 89 years from some 25 US areas. Assignment of participants to cohorts was predicated upon participant-reported clinical history. Study processing details: Amplification with reference gene primers provided the estimates of nucleated cell counts. The table came from immunoSEQ multiplex PCR; TCRdb's copy has only in-frame clones and leaves some out. The DNA was the basis for D and trimming; V, J and clone size are from that table. Of some 220,000 clones in the sample, about 79% were seen once. The CDR3 is 13 amino acids. Germline CDR1 MNHEY, CDR2 SVGAGI. Trimming took 2 bases from V and 5 from J, leaving 9 bases between them.

Source material: PBMCs or T cells enriched from blood (not recorded which). V is TRBV6-5 and J is TRBJ1-2; D gene ambiguous. The clonotype comes from a woman aged 40 to 50 with acute COVID-19. The CDR3 is CASSYSHTYGYTF. CDR3 nucleotides: TGTGCCAGCAGTTACAGCCATACGTATGGCTACACCTTC.